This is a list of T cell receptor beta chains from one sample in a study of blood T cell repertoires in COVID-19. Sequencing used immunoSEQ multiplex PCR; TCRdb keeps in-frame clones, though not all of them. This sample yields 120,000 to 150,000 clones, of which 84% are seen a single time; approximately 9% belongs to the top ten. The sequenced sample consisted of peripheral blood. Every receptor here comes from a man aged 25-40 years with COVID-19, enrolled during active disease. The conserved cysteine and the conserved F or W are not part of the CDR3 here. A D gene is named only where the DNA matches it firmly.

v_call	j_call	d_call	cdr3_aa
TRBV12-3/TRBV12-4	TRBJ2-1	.	ASRGLVNEQF
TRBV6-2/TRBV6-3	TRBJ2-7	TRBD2	ASSQQAGAYEQY
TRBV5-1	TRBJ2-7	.	ASSLDEGNEQY
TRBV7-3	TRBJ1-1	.	ASSSGLLNTEAF
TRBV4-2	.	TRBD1	ASSQEARGSNQPQY
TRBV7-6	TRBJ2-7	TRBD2	ASSSRLAGDQYEQY
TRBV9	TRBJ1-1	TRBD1	ASSDRQGSGTEAF
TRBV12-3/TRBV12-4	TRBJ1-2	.	ASSWSGDYGYT
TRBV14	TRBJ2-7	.	ASSRTVWQY
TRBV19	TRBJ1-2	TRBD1	ASSREPGTGVDGYT
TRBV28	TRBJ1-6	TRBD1	ASRPGQRNSPLH
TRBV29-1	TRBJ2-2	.	SVFGQKNTGELF
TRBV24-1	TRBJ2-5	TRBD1	ATSDPQGAGETQY
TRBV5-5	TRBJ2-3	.	ASSFRFRTDTQY
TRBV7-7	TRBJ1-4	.	ASSPRFTDEKLF
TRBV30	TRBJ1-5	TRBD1	AMDRFPNQPQH
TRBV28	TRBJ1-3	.	ASPDSSGNTIY
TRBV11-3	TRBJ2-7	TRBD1	ASSSIGDRIYEQY
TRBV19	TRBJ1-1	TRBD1	ASSSLTGTGNTEAF
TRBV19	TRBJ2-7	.	ASSMGQPTGEQY
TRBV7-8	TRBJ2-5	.	ASSESLAQRRETQY
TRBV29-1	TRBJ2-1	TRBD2	SVGTLRRTRGNEQF
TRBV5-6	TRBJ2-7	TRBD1	ASSIRTGMYYEQY
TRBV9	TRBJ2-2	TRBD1	ASSGSQGAGGELF
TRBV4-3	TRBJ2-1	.	ASSQGTAVITDEQF
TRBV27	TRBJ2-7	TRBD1	ASSLKDPGQGIYEQY
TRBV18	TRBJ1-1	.	ASSLDSREAF
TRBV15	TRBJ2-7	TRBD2	ATSSVAGGPYEQY
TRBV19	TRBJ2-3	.	ATAPIAADTQY
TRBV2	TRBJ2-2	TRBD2	ASRAGGITGELF
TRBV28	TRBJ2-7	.	ASSQTYEQY
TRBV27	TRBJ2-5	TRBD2	ATGLAGGETQY
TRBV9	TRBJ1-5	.	ASSVQGPRGNQPQH
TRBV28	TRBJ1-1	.	ASSVSARVLAF
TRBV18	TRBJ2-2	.	ASSPQGLPGTGELF
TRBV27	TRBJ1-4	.	ASSFSGATNEKLF
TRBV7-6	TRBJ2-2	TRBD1	ASSLAGQGTGELF
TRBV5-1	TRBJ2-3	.	ASSLGIEGDTQY
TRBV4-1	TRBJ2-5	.	ASSRLLGETQY
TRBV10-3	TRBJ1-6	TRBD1	AIRTGDGSPLH
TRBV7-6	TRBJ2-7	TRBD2	ASSLGAGGSSYEQY
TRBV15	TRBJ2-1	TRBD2	ATSKGVAGGGYNEQF
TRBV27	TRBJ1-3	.	ASGGSTSGNTIY
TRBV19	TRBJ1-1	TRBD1	ASKRDRMNTEAF
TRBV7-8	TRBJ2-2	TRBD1	ASSPAGGTGELF
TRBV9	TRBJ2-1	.	ASSVAPGDEQF
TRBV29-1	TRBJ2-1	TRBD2	SVKPGGPLYNEQF
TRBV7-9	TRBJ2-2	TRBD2	ASSLDSGSVGGELF
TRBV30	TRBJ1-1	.	AWSSSPSTEAF
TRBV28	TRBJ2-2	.	ASREQGGHAGELF
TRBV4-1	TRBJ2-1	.	ASSPYGGRGNEQF
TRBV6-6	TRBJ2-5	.	ASSSRDTPWRTQY
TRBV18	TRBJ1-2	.	ASSPSERDGYT
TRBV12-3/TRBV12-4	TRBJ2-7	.	ASSPGITYEQY
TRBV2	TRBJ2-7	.	ASRGAGYSYEQY